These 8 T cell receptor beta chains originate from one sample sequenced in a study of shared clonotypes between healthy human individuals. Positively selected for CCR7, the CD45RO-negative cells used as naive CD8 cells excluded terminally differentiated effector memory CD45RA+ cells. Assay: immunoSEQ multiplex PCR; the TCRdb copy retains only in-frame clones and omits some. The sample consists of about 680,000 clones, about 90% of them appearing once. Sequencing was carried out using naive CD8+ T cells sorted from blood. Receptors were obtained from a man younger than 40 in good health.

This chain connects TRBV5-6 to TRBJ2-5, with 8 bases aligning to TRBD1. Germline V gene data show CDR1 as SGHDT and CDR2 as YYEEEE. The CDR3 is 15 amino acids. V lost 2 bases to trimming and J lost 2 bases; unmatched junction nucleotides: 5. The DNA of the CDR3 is TGTGCCAGCAGCTTAGACAGGGGAGGTCAAGAGACCCAGTACTTC. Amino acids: CASSLDRGGQETQYF.

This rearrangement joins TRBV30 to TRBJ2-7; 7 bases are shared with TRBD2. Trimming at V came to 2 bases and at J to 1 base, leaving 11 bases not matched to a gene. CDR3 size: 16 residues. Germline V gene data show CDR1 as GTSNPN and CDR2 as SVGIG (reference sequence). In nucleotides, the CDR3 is TGTGCCTGGAGTTCGGGGCTAGCGGATGGATCCTACGAGCAGTACTTC. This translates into CAWSSGLADGSYEQYF. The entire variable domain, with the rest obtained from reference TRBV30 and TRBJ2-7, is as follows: SQTIHQWPATLVQPVGSPLSLECTVEGTSNPNLYWYRQAAGRGLQLLFYSVGIGQISSEVPQNLSASRPQDRQFILSSKKLLLSDSGFYLCAWSSGLADGSYEQYFGPGTRLTVT.

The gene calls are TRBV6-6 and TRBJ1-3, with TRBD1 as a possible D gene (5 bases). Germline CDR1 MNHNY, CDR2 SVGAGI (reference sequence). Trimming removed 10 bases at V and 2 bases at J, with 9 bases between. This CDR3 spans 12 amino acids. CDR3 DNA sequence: TGTGCCACTCGGGGACCTGGAAACACCATATATTTT. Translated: CATRGPGNTIYF.

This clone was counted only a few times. This CDR3 is CASSAGVASGSAETQYF. The CDR3 DNA follows: TGTGCCAGCAGCGCGGGGGTGGCTAGCGGGAGTGCAGAGACCCAGTACTTC. This chain connects TRBV5-5 to TRBJ2-5; 10 bases align to TRBD2. The V gene end was trimmed by 4 bases and the J gene end by 4 bases; junction bases not matched to a gene: 13. The CDR3 totals 17 residues. CDR1 is SGHKS, CDR2 YYEKEE, per germline (reference sequence).

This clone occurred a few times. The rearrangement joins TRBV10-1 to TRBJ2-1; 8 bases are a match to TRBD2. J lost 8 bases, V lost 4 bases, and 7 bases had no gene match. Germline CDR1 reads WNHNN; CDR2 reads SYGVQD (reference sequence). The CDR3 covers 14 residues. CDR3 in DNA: TGCGCCAGCAGTGTCGGGGCTAGCGGGTATGAGCAGTTCTTC. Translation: CASSVGASGYEQFF.

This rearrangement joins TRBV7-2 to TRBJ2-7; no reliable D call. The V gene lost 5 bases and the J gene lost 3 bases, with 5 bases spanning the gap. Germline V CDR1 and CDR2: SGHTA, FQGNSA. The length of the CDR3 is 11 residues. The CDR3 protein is CASSRDYEQYF. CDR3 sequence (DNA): TGTGCCAGCAGCCGCGACTACGAGCAGTACTTC.

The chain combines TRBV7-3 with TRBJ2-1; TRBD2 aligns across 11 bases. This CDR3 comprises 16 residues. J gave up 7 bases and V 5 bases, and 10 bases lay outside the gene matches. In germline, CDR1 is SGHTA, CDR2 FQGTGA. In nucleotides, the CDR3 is TGTGCCAGCAGCGTCGGTAGCGGGAGGGATAGAAATGAGCAGTTCTTC. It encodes CASSVGSGRDRNEQFF. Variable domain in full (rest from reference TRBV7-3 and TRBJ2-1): GAGVSQTPSNKVTEKGKYVELRCDPISGHTALYWYRQSLGQGPEFLIYFQGTGAADDSGLPNDRFFAVRPEGSVSTLKIQRTERGDSAVYLCASSVGSGRDRNEQFFGPGTRLTVL.

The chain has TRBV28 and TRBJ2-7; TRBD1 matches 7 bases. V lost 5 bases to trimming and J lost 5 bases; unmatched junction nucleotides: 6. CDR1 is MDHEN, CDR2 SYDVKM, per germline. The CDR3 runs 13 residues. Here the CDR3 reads CASSLLQGDEQYF. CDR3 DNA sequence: TGTGCCAGCAGTCTTCTCCAGGGGGACGAGCAGTACTTC.